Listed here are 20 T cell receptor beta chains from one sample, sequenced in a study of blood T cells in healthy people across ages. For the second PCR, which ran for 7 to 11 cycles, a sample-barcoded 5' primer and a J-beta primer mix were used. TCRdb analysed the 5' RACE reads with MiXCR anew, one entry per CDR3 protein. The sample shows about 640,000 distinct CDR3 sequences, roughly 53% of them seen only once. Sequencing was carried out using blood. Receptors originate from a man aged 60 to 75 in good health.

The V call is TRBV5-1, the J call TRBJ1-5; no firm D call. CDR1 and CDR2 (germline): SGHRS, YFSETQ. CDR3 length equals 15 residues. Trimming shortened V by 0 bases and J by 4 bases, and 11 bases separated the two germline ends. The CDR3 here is CASSLEGSRNQPQHF. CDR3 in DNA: TGCGCCAGCAGCTTGGAAGGTTCAAGGAATCAGCCCCAGCATTTT.

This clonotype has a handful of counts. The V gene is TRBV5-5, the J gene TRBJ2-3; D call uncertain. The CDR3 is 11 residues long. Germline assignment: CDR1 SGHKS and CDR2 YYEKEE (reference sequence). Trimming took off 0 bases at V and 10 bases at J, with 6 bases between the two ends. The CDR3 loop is CASSLGPPQYF. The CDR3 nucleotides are TGTGCCAGCAGCTTGGGCCCTCCGCAGTATTTT.

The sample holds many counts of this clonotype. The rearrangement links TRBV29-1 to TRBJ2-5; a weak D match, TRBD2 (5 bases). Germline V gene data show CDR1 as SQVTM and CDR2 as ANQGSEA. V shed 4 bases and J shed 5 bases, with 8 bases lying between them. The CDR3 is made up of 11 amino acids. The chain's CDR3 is CSVAGEETQYF. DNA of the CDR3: TGCAGCGTTGCTGGGGAGGAGACCCAGTACTTC.

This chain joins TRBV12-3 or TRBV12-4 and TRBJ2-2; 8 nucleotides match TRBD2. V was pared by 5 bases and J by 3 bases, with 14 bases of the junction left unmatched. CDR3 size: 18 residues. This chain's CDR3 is CASSPGRGRGAYTGELFF. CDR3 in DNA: TGTGCCAGCAGTCCCGGTCGGGGGCGGGGGGCCTACACCGGGGAGCTGTTTTTT.

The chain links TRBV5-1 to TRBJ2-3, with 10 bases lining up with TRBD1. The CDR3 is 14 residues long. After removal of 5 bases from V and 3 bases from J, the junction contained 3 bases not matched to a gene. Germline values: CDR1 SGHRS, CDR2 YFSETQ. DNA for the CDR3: TGCGCCAGCAGAGAGGGACAGGGGACAGATACGCAGTATTTT. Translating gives CASREGQGTDTQYF. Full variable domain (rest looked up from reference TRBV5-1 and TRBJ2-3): KAGVTQTPRYLIKTRGQQVTLSCSPISGHRSVSWYQQTPGQGLQFLFEYFSETQRNKGNFPGRFSGRQFSNSRSEMNVSTLELGDSALYLCASREGQGTDTQYFGPGTRLTVL.

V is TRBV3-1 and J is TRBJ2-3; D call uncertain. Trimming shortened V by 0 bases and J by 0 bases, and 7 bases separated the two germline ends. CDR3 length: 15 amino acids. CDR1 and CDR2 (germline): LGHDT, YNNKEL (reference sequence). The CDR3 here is CASSQDLSSTDTQYF. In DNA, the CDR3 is TGTGCCAGCAGCCAAGATCTATCTAGCACAGATACGCAGTATTTT.

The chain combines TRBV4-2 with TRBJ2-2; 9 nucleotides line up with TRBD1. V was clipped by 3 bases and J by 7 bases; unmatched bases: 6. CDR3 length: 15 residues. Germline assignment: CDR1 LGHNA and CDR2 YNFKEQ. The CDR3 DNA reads TGTGCCAGCAGCCATGCCGGGACAGGGAACGGGGAGCTGTTTTTT. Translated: CASSHAGTGNGELFF.

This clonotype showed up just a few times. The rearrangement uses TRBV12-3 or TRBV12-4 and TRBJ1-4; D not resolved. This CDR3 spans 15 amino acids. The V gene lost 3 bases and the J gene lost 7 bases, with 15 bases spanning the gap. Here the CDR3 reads CASSLTSLGREKLFF. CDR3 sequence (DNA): TGTGCCAGCAGTTTGACTTCCCTCGGGCGTGAAAAACTGTTTTTT.

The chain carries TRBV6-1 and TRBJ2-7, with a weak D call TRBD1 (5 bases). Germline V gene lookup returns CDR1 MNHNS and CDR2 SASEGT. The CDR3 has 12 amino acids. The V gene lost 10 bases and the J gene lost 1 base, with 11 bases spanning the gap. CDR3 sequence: CATTDTSYEQYF. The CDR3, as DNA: TGTGCCACTACGGACACATCCTACGAGCAGTACTTC.

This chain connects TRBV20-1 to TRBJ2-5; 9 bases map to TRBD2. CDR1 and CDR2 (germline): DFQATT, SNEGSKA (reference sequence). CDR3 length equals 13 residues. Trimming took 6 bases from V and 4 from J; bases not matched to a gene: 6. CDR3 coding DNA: TGCAGTGCCAAGCGGGGGGCCGGAGAGACCCAGTACTTC. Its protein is CSAKRGAGETQYF.

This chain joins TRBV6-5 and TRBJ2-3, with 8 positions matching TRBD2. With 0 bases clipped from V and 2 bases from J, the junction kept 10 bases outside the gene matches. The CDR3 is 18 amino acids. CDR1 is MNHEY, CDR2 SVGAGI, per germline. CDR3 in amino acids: CASSYSTMAGGYTDTQYF. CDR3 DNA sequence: TGTGCCAGCAGTTACTCGACGATGGCGGGGGGATACACAGATACGCAGTATTTT.

This CDR3 is CASSLVGTNTEAFF. The CDR3 DNA reads as TGTGCCAGCAGCTTGGTGGGCACGAACACTGAAGCTTTCTTT. V and J are TRBV7-9 and TRBJ1-1; D unclear. V dropped 3 bases and J dropped 1 base, with 9 bases sitting between them. Looked up from germline, CDR1 is SEHNR and CDR2 is FQNEAQ (reference sequence). CDR3 length equals 14 residues.

In DNA, the CDR3 is TGCAGCGTTGACCAACCAACCGGGACAGTCAGGGAGCAGTTCTTC. This gives the protein CSVDQPTGTVREQFF. The chain uses TRBV29-1 and TRBJ2-1, with 7 bases that match TRBD1. The CDR3 spans 15 residues. The V and J ends lost 3 bases and 10 bases, in that order; junction bases with no gene match: 15. Germline lookup yields CDR1 SQVTM and CDR2 ANQGSEA.

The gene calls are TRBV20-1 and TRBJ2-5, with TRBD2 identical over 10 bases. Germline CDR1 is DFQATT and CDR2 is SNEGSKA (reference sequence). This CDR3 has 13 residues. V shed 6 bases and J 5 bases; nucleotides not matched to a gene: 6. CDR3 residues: CSAGLAVWETQYF. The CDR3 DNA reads TGCAGTGCCGGACTAGCGGTTTGGGAGACCCAGTACTTC.

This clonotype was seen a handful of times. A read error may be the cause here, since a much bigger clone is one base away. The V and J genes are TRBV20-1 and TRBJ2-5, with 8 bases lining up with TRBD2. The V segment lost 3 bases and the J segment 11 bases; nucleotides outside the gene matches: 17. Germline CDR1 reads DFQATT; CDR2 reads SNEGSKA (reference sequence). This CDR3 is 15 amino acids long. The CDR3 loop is CSASAGTSYMNEQYF. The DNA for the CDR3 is TGCAGTGCTAGCGCCGGGACTAGTTATATGAATGAGCAGTACTTC.

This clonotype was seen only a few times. Here the CDR3 DNA reads TGCAGCGCAGCACGGGACGATCATGGCTACACCTTC. Translation gives CSAARDDHGYTF. The chain links TRBV29-1 to TRBJ1-2, with a weak D call TRBD1 (5 bases). Germline CDR1 is SQVTM and CDR2 is ANQGSEA. This CDR3 spans 12 amino acids. Trimming took 7 bases from V and 6 from J, leaving 15 bases between them.

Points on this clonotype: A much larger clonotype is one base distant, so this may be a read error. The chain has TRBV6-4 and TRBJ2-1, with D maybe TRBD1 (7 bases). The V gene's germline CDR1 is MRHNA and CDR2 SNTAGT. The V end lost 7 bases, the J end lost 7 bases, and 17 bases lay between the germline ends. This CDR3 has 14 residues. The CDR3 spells CASKSQGGMNEQFF. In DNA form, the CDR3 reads TGTGCCAGCAAGAGTCAGGGGGGCATGAATGAGCAGTTCTTC.

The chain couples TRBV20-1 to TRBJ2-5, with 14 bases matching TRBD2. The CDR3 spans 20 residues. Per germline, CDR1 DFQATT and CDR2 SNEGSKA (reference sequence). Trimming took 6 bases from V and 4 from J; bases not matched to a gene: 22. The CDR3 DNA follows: TGCAGTGCCCTCGGGACTAGCGGGGGAGGGTCCGTATTGTCGGCAGAGACCCAGTACTTC. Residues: CSALGTSGGGSVLSAETQYF.

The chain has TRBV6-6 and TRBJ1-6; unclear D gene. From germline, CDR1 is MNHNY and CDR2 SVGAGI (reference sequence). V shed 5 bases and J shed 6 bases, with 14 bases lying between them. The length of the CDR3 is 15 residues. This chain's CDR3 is CASSPTRAGNSPLHF. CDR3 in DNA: TGTGCCAGCAGTCCTACGAGGGCCGGTAATTCACCCCTCCACTTT.

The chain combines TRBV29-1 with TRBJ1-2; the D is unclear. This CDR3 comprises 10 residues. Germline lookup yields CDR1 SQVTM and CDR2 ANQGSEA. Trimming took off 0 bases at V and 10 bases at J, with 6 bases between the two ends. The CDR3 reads CSVEDQVYTF. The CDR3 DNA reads TGCAGCGTTGAAGATCAGGTCTACACCTTC.